This T cell receptor beta chain was documented in a study of CD8 T cells in ankylosing spondylitis. Study-wide results and limits: Ankylosing spondylitis blood appeared to be characterized by a TCR beta motif of fewer than ten highly homologous variants.

This clonotype was counted only a few times. No antigen is known for it. Construction of TCR beta libraries was performed using quantitative 5'-RACE with molecular barcodes. TCRdb reprocessed the 5' RACE reads via MiXCR and lists one record per CDR3 protein. In the table there are approximately 400,000 distinct CDR3 sequences, over 15% of which are singletons. The source is a male donor with ankylosing spondylitis. The source material was blood, either unsorted or a sorted T cell fraction (not recorded which).

CDR3 residues: CASSFARELFF. CDR3 bases: TGTGCCAGCAGCTTCGCACGGGAGCTGTTTTTT. The chain combines TRBV5-6 with TRBJ2-2; D gene uncertain. This CDR3 contains 11 residues. In germline, CDR1 is SGHDT, CDR2 YYEEEE. Trimming left V 2 bases short and J 9 bases short, with 5 bases between.